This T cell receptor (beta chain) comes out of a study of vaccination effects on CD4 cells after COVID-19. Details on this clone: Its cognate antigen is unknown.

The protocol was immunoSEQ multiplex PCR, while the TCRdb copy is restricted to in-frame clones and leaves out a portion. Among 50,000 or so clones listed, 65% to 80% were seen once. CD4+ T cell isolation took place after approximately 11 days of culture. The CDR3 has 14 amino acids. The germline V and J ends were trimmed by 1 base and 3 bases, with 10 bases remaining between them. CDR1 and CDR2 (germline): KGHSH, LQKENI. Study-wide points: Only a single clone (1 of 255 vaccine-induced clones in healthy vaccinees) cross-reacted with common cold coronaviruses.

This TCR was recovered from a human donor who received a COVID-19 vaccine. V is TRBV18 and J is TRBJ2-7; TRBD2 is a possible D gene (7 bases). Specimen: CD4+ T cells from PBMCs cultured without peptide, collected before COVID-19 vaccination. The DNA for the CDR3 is TGTGCCAGCTCACCACAGGGGGGGGACTACGAGCAGTACTTC. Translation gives CASSPQGGDYEQYF.